This T cell receptor beta chain was sequenced for a study of cytomegalovirus exposure and HLA in healthy donors. There are 14 residues in the CDR3. The V gene's germline CDR1 is SGHDT and CDR2 YYEEEE. V lost 4 bases to trimming and J lost 4 bases, with 14 bases between them. Primers for the PCR totalled 60 Vbeta and 13 Jbeta. TCRdb's table, derived via immunoSEQ multiplex PCR, lists solely in-frame clones and lacks some. Of approximately 280,000 clones listed, 75% to 90% are singletons. The sequenced material came from PBMCs. The clonotype originates from a man between 35 and 55 years old in good health and CMV-seropositive. The chain employs TRBV5-6 and TRBJ1-2, with no clear D. The CDR3 reads CASSPDAGGYGYTF. The CDR3, as DNA: TGTGCCAGCAGCCCAGACGCGGGCGGCTATGGCTACACCTTC.